The rows below give T cell receptor beta chains drawn from one sample of a study of T cell changes during pregnancy in multiple sclerosis. The table came from immunoSEQ multiplex PCR; TCRdb's copy has only in-frame clones and leaves some out. The sample yields roughly 67,000 clones, 91% seen once. Sequencing was performed on peripheral blood, taken in the second trimester of pregnancy. The receptors were gathered from a female donor with multiple sclerosis, enrolled in a pregnancy study. Each CDR3 is given with its conserved first and last residue. Fields, in order: D gene, J gene, V gene, clone size, CDR3 DNA, CDR3 protein. The D gene is left open where the match is weak. Not all rows give a size; the values are once, few, many and, for expanded clones, a class.

d_call: .; j_call: TRBJ1-2; v_call: TRBV19; clone_size: .; cdr3_nt: TGTGCCAGTAGGTCACTGGAGGGTTCTAACTATGGCTACACCTTC; cdr3_aa: CASRSLEGSNYGYTF
d_call: TRBD1; j_call: TRBJ2-7; v_call: TRBV7-9; clone_size: once; cdr3_nt: TGTGCCAGCAGCTTATCCGGGACAGGGCTATACGAGCAGTACTTC; cdr3_aa: CASSLSGTGLYEQYF
d_call: TRBD1; j_call: TRBJ2-7; v_call: TRBV19; clone_size: once; cdr3_nt: TGTGCCAGTAGTATAGTCCGGGACAGCTACGAGCAGTACTTC; cdr3_aa: CASSIVRDSYEQYF
d_call: .; j_call: TRBJ1-5; v_call: TRBV2; clone_size: .; cdr3_nt: TGTGCCAGCAGAAAGGGGGTCCATAGCAATCAGCCCCAGCATTTT; cdr3_aa: CASRKGVHSNQPQHF
d_call: .; j_call: TRBJ1-5; v_call: TRBV27; clone_size: .; cdr3_nt: TGTGCCAGCATTGGGACAATTTATAGCAATCAGCCCCAGCATTTT; cdr3_aa: CASIGTIYSNQPQHF
d_call: .; j_call: TRBJ2-1; v_call: TRBV6-4; clone_size: .; cdr3_nt: TGTGCCAGCAGTGACTCGAAAACTGCCCGATACAATGAGCAGTTCTTC; cdr3_aa: CASSDSKTARYNEQFF
d_call: TRBD2; j_call: TRBJ2-1; v_call: TRBV19; clone_size: .; cdr3_nt: TGTGCCAGTAGTACGAGCGGGGGGGCTGGCAATGAGCAGTTCTTC; cdr3_aa: CASSTSGGAGNEQFF
d_call: .; j_call: TRBJ1-2; v_call: TRBV2; clone_size: .; cdr3_nt: TGTGCCAGCAGAGGCCTTAGCAGGGGCGCGAGTGGCTACACCTTC; cdr3_aa: CASRGLSRGASGYTF
d_call: TRBD1; j_call: TRBJ1-1; v_call: TRBV7-8; clone_size: .; cdr3_nt: TGTGCCAGCAGTCAGGGGGCGGGGGCTGGGGGCACTGAAGCTTTCTTT; cdr3_aa: CASSQGAGAGGTEAFF
d_call: .; j_call: TRBJ2-7; v_call: TRBV18; clone_size: .; cdr3_nt: TGTGCCAGCTCGCCCGGTTCACGGGTTGATTTCCAGTACTTC; cdr3_aa: CASSPGSRVDFQYF
d_call: TRBD1; j_call: TRBJ1-6; v_call: TRBV10-2; clone_size: .; cdr3_nt: TGCGCCAGCAGTGGCGGGACAGGGTTTTTGTCACCCCTCCACTTT; cdr3_aa: CASSGGTGFLSPLHF
d_call: TRBD2; j_call: TRBJ2-7; v_call: TRBV18; clone_size: .; cdr3_nt: TGTGCCAGCTCACAGGGGACTAGCGGGAGGTACGAGCAGTACTTC; cdr3_aa: CASSQGTSGRYEQYF
d_call: .; j_call: TRBJ1-2; v_call: TRBV28; clone_size: .; cdr3_nt: TGTGCCAGCAGTTCCCACAGGCCCGGAGGCTACACCTTC; cdr3_aa: CASSSHRPGGYTF
d_call: .; j_call: TRBJ1-2; v_call: TRBV5-8; clone_size: .; cdr3_nt: TGTGCCAGCAGCTTGGTAGTCGGAGAGCCTAACTATGGCTACACCTTC; cdr3_aa: CASSLVVGEPNYGYTF
d_call: TRBD2; j_call: TRBJ2-5; v_call: TRBV5-1; clone_size: .; cdr3_nt: TGCGCCAGCAGCTTGGGTCTAGCGGGGGGGCCGGGAGAGACCCAGTACTTC; cdr3_aa: CASSLGLAGGPGETQYF
d_call: .; j_call: TRBJ2-2; v_call: TRBV5-6; clone_size: .; cdr3_nt: TGTGCCAGCAGCCTGCAATTAACAGGGATCGGGGAGCTGTTTTTT; cdr3_aa: CASSLQLTGIGELFF
d_call: TRBD1; j_call: TRBJ2-4; v_call: TRBV2; clone_size: .; cdr3_nt: TGTGCCAGCAGTGAAGTGGGACAGGGGCTGGTGGCCAAAAACATTCAGTACTTC; cdr3_aa: CASSEVGQGLVAKNIQYF
d_call: .; j_call: TRBJ2-1; v_call: TRBV6-5; clone_size: .; cdr3_nt: TGTGCCAGCAGTTACCGGGAGGAGCAGTTCTTC; cdr3_aa: CASSYREEQFF
d_call: .; j_call: TRBJ2-1; v_call: TRBV6-5; clone_size: .; cdr3_nt: TGTGCCAGCAGTTTCACAGGGGACTGGTCAAACAATGAGCAGTTCTTC; cdr3_aa: CASSFTGDWSNNEQFF
d_call: .; j_call: TRBJ2-2; v_call: TRBV11-2; clone_size: .; cdr3_nt: TGTGCCAGCAGCCAAATAAGGTCCCGGGTAACGGGGGAGCTGTTTTTT; cdr3_aa: CASSQIRSRVTGELFF
d_call: .; j_call: TRBJ2-7; v_call: TRBV4-1; clone_size: once; cdr3_nt: TGCGCCAGCAGCCAAGATCCCGGACTGATCTACGAGCAGTACTTC; cdr3_aa: CASSQDPGLIYEQYF
d_call: TRBD1; j_call: TRBJ1-1; v_call: TRBV2; clone_size: .; cdr3_nt: TGTGCCAGCAGTGGGACAGGGATGAACACTGAAGCTTTCTTT; cdr3_aa: CASSGTGMNTEAFF
d_call: .; j_call: TRBJ1-2; v_call: TRBV27; clone_size: .; cdr3_nt: TGTGCCAGCAGTTCACAGGGTATCTATGGCTACACCTTC; cdr3_aa: CASSSQGIYGYTF
d_call: .; j_call: TRBJ1-4; v_call: TRBV5-1; clone_size: .; cdr3_nt: TGCGCCAGCAGCTTGGCGGGAGGAGATGAAAAACTGTTTTTT; cdr3_aa: CASSLAGGDEKLFF